The clone carrying this T cell receptor beta chain was found many times. Its matching antigen is unknown. This entry comes from a study of T cells in Graves' hyperthyroidism and ophthalmopathy. Regarding the study as a whole: In validation, the model predicted ophthalmopathy. These predictions came a median about 6.5 months before onset.

TCR beta CDR3 sequences were amplified from RNA transcripts. With the HTBI primer set, the TCR CDR3 went through a first round of RT-PCR. TCRdb reanalysed the multiplex PCR reads using MiXCR and keeps one entry per CDR3 protein. In the table there are some 300,000 distinct CDR3 sequences, 12% to 15% of which are singletons. No progression to ophthalmopathy during 18 months of follow-up defined stable disease. This CDR3 spans 13 amino acids. V lost 4 bases and J lost 2, with 6 bases in between. CDR1 MNHNS and CDR2 SASEGT come from the germline V gene. The sequence was collected from a woman aged 40 to 49 with Graves' hyperthyroidism. The sequenced material came from blood. The chain employs TRBV6-1 and TRBJ2-1; possibly TRBD1 or TRBD2 for D (5 bases each). The CDR3 loop reads CASSAGPYNEQFF. The CDR3 nucleotides read TGTGCCAGCAGTGCGGGACCCTACAATGAGCAGTTCTTC.